The sequence of this TCR beta chain was determined in a study of blood T cell repertoires in COVID-19. At the level of the study: The United States, Italy and Spain were the sources of the acute and convalescent COVID-19 samples. T cells, B-cell-depleted T cells, or PBMCs supplied cDNA or gDNA.

The CDR3 totals 11 residues. The V end lost 5 bases, the J end lost 5 bases, and 6 bases lay between the germline ends. Per germline, CDR1 SEHNR and CDR2 FQNEAQ (reference sequence). The table came from immunoSEQ multiplex PCR; TCRdb's copy has only in-frame clones and leaves some out. The profile shows hundreds of thousands of clones, around 87% of them singletons. This sequence originates from a man between 60 and 75 years old who had recovered from COVID-19. The rearrangement joins TRBV7-9 to TRBJ2-5, with TRBD2 as a possible D gene (6 bases). Sequencing was carried out using peripheral blood. CDR3 bases: TGTGCCAGCAGCCGGGGGGAGACCCAGTACTTC. This encodes CASSRGETQYF.